This entry features one T cell receptor beta chain sequence. What antigen it recognizes has not been identified. Base qualities are missing; no much larger clone stands one base away. The meaning of the sample's treatment or condition label: roughly 20 received Ad26.COV2.S at low or high dose, single or two shots; 5 received placebo; per-sample allocation not given. For vaccine and placebo recipients, repertoires were sequenced using samples collected on day 63 after the first injection. In Cohort 1b, roughly 26 adults aged 18-55 years were enrolled at a single site in Boston, USA, between 29 July and 7 August 2020. As a vaccine, Ad26.COV2.S was a replication-incompetent adenovirus type 26 vector that expressed a prefusion-stabilized SARS-CoV-2 spike protein derived from the original Wuhan strain. The data are from a study of Ad26.COV2.S vaccination and SARS-CoV-2 variants (dated by TCRdb to the early 2020s). At the level of the whole study: Vaccine-arm donors came from COV1001, a multicentre, randomized, double-blind, placebo-controlled phase I-IIa trial of Ad26.COV2.S in healthy adults. Dosing of Ad26.COV2.S was intramuscular, at either 5x10^10 or 1x10^11 viral particles, delivered as one shot or as two shots spaced 56 days apart. Sequencing of the TCRbeta repertoire served to evaluate the specificity and breadth of SARS-CoV-2-reactive T cell receptors following Ad26.COV2.S vaccination. The TCR-sequenced set comprised around 30 samples: around 20 Ad26.COV2.S vaccine recipients, 5 placebo recipients and 8 SARS-CoV-2 convalescent individuals. Participants in the trial were split at random into five groups of five each, receiving low-dose or high-dose Ad26.COV2.S once or twice, or else placebo on both occasions. Investigators did not know the trial group allocation while performing experiments and assessing outcomes.

General findings and caveats noted by the study authors: The authors noted that the TCR breadth and depth analyses may have underestimated total T cell responses. Spike-specific TCR breadth was higher in Ad26.COV2.S recipients than in placebo recipients (P = 0.0014). After vaccination, spike-specific CD8+ and CD4+ T cell responses were reported to show substantial breadth. Vaccine and placebo recipients had comparable non-spike TCR breadth, which fits with the vaccine containing only spike. Comparing responses between vaccine doses or regimens was not something the study was powered to do.

The immunoSEQ Assay was the method used to sequence TCRbeta CDR3 regions. After extraction, genomic DNA underwent amplification by bias-controlled multiplex PCR, followed by high-throughput sequencing. Turning to the authors' computational methods: To quantify the absolute abundance of every unique TCRbeta CDR3 region, sequences were collapsed and filtered. T cell fraction was estimated by normalizing TCRbeta template counts to usable DNA, which was measured by amplifying reference genes present in all nucleated cells. Repertoire TCRs were annotated as SARS-CoV-2-specific by exact matching of V gene, CDR3 amino acid sequence and J gene to a known reactive TCR set. The reference SARS-CoV-2 TCR set came from MIRA and was filtered for enrichment in COVID-19-positive ImmuneCODE repertoires, removing public or cross-reactive TCRs. Using the MIRA antigens, annotated TCRs were further analysed by specific ORF or by position within an ORF. Depth was the summed frequency of annotated unique rearrangements, while breadth was defined as annotated unique rearrangements over total unique productive rearrangements. TCR breadth was compared between groups using two-sided Wilcoxon rank-sum tests. As stored in TCRdb, this immuneACCESS dataset retains in-frame rearrangements with V and J assigned. A fraction of the clones does not appear; measured against another copy, unresolved V genes explain less than half of the discrepancy, and the remainder lacks a known reason. V and J calls and clone size are as listed in that table; D and trimming were resolved from the DNA. Present in this sample are some 350,000 clones, roughly 85% of which were seen just once. The biggest ten clones account for 2.5% to 3.5% of the sample.

V drops 7 bases and J drops 6 bases, leaving 19 bases in between. Counted from cysteine to phenylalanine, this CDR3 has 14 amino acids. Only the CDR3 region is kept as DNA, spanning 42 bases read in frame from base 1. The germline V gene gives CDR1 as MNHEY and CDR2 as SVGAGI. The origin of this receptor is a person aged 18 to 59 who received the Ad26.COV2.S COVID-19 vaccine or a placebo. The rearrangement joined TRBV6-5 to TRBJ2-7; TRBD2 is possibly the D segment (6 matching bases). Material: peripheral blood, obtained in a trial of Ad26.COV2.S vaccine versus placebo. The nucleotide sequence reads as follows: TGTGCCAGCAAGCAGGAGGGGAGGTCCGCCGAGCAGTACTTC. This gives the protein CASKQEGRSAEQYF.